This is a list of T cell receptor beta chains from one sample in a study of T-cell memory formation after mild COVID-19. TCRdb re-called the 5' RACE reads with MiXCR, one entry per CDR3 protein. The table includes under 150,000 distinct CDR3 sequences, around a sixth detected once. Sequencing used PBMCs or a T cell subset sorted from them (not recorded which). Receptors were obtained from an adult woman who had mild COVID-19 (a few samples of this study predate the infection). Cell type and time point are not known. The CDR3 runs from the conserved cysteine through the conserved F or W. A D gene is named only where the DNA matches it firmly. Some rows mark clone size as missing; the rest say once, few, many or name a class of expanded clone.

v_gene,abundance,j_gene,d_gene,len,CDR3aa,CDR3nt
TRBV7-7,-,TRBJ2-7,TRBD2,16,CASSPYEGLAGDEQYF,TGTGCCAGCAGCCCGTACGAGGGACTAGCGGGGGACGAGCAGTACTTC
TRBV15,-,TRBJ2-6,-,17,CATSPKGRTSGANVLTF,TGTGCCACCAGCCCTAAGGGACGGACCTCTGGGGCCAACGTCCTGACTTTC
TRBV7-9,few,TRBJ2-3,-,12,CASSPVMETQYF,TGTGCCAGCAGCCCCGTGATGGAAACGCAGTATTTT
TRBV4-1,-,TRBJ2-7,-,13,CASSQRGTYEQYF,TGCGCCAGCAGCCAAAGAGGCACCTACGAGCAGTACTTC
TRBV6-5,-,TRBJ2-7,-,11,CASSTNYEQYF,TGTGCCAGCAGTACCAACTACGAGCAGTACTTC
TRBV4-1,-,TRBJ2-4,TRBD2,13,CASSQIAGGPAYF,TGCGCCAGCAGCCAAATAGCGGGGGGGCCGGCGTACTTC
TRBV20-1,-,TRBJ2-7,TRBD2,13,CSAQTSGPYEQYF,TGCAGTGCTCAGACTAGCGGACCTTACGAGCAGTACTTC
TRBV4-1,-,TRBJ1-5,-,15,CASSRGEYSNQPQHF,TGCGCCAGCAGTCGAGGGGAGTATAGCAATCAGCCCCAGCATTTT
TRBV5-1,few,TRBJ2-1,TRBD1,16,CASSFSGQGTYNEQFF,TGCGCCAGCAGCTTCTCGGGACAGGGGACCTACAATGAGCAGTTCTTC
TRBV5-1,few,TRBJ1-2,-,14,CASSLPGEDYGYTF,TGCGCCAGCAGCTTGCCAGGGGAGGACTATGGCTACACCTTC
TRBV7-8,-,TRBJ1-2,-,15,CASSPGRSKSYGYTF,TGTGCCAGCAGCCCGGGACGGTCAAAGAGCTATGGCTACACCTTC
TRBV7-2,-,TRBJ1-1,-,14,CASSARTVNTEAFF,TGTGCCAGCAGCGCAAGGACGGTGAACACTGAAGCTTTCTTT
TRBV7-9,-,TRBJ2-1,-,16,CASSLEGKSSYNEQFF,TGTGCCAGCAGCCTAGAGGGGAAGAGCTCCTACAATGAGCAGTTCTTC
TRBV5-1,-,TRBJ2-5,-,12,CASSVGGETQYF,TGCGCCAGCAGCGTCGGAGGGGAGACCCAGTACTTC
TRBV28,-,TRBJ1-5,-,13,CASNLLRGQPQHF,TGTGCCTCCAATCTTCTGCGGGGTCAGCCCCAGCATTTT
TRBV4-1,-,TRBJ2-1,TRBD2,16,CASSPRGGSSYNEQFF,TGCGCCAGCAGCCCCCGGGGGGGCAGCTCCTACAATGAGCAGTTCTTC
TRBV7-3,few,TRBJ2-2,TRBD1,18,CASSSYPGTGTNTGELFF,TGTGCCAGCAGCTCATATCCCGGGACAGGGACAAACACCGGGGAGCTGTTTTTT
TRBV12-3/TRBV12-4,-,TRBJ2-1,-,15,CASSPISGINNEQFF,TGTGCCAGCAGCCCTATAAGTGGGATTAACAATGAGCAGTTCTTC